Listed below are T cell receptor beta chains from one sample, sequenced in a study of T cell responses to AZD1222 COVID-19 vaccine. The data were produced by immunoSEQ multiplex PCR, yet TCRdb's version contains in-frame clones alone and is incomplete. The table lists about 120,000 clones, about 87% of them singletons, with 4.5% to 6% in the top ten. Specimen: peripheral blood, collected on day 0 of AZD1222 vaccination. These TCRs come from an adult in good health. Each CDR3 is given with its conserved first and last residue. Fields, in order: clone size, V gene, J gene, D gene, CDR3 DNA, CDR3 protein. A D gene is named only where the DNA matches it firmly. Clone size is given for some rows only: seen once, a few or many times, or a class if the clone is expanded.

abundance: -
v_gene: TRBV27
j_gene: TRBJ2-3
d_gene: -
CDR3nt: TGTGCCAGCCGCCTTTGGAACCGCGGAGATACGCAGTATTTT
CDR3aa: CASRLWNRGDTQYF

abundance: -
v_gene: TRBV12-3/TRBV12-4
j_gene: TRBJ1-2
d_gene: -
CDR3nt: TGTGCCAGCAGTCCCCAGGGCGGAGGCTACACCTTC
CDR3aa: CASSPQGGGYTF

abundance: -
v_gene: TRBV20-1
j_gene: TRBJ2-4
d_gene: TRBD2
CDR3nt: TGCAGTGCTAGTGCTGGCGGGAGTATACGAAACATTCAGTACTTC
CDR3aa: CSASAGGSIRNIQYF

abundance: -
v_gene: TRBV7-9
j_gene: TRBJ1-2
d_gene: -
CDR3nt: TGTGCCAGCAGCCCGTCCCCGCCAGAAGCAAACTATGGCTACACCTTC
CDR3aa: CASSPSPPEANYGYTF

abundance: -
v_gene: TRBV7-9
j_gene: TRBJ1-2
d_gene: -
CDR3nt: TGTGCCAGCAGCCGGGACATTAACTATGGCTACACCTTC
CDR3aa: CASSRDINYGYTF

abundance: -
v_gene: TRBV19
j_gene: TRBJ2-7
d_gene: -
CDR3nt: TGTGCCAGTAGTATCAAGGGCGGGTCTTCCGGTAGCGAGCAGTACTTC
CDR3aa: CASSIKGGSSGSEQYF

abundance: -
v_gene: TRBV6-6
j_gene: TRBJ2-7
d_gene: -
CDR3nt: TGTGCCAGCAGTCCGACGACAGACTACGAGCAGTACTTC
CDR3aa: CASSPTTDYEQYF

abundance: -
v_gene: TRBV15
j_gene: TRBJ1-5
d_gene: -
CDR3nt: TGTGCCACCAGCAGGCGATTGGGGAGCAATCAGCCCCAGCATTTT
CDR3aa: CATSRRLGSNQPQHF

abundance: few
v_gene: TRBV28
j_gene: TRBJ2-1
d_gene: -
CDR3nt: TGTGCCAGCAGCTCCTACAATGAGCAGTTCTTC
CDR3aa: CASSSYNEQFF

abundance: -
v_gene: TRBV7-9
j_gene: TRBJ2-1
d_gene: TRBD2
CDR3nt: TGTGCCAGCAGCTTAACCCCCGCTAGCGGTTTCTCCTACAATGAGCAGTTCTTC
CDR3aa: CASSLTPASGFSYNEQFF